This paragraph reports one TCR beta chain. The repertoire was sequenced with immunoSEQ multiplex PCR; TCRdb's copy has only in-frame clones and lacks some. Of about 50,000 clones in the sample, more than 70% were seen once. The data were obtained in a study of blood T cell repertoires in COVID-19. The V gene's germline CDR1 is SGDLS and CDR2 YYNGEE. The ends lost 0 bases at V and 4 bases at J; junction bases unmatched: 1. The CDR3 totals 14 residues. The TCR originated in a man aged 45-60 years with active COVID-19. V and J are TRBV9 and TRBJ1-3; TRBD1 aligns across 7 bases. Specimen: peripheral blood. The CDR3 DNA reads TGTGCCAGCAGCGTAGGACAGGGAGGAAACACCATATATTTT. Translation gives CASSVGQGGNTIYF.